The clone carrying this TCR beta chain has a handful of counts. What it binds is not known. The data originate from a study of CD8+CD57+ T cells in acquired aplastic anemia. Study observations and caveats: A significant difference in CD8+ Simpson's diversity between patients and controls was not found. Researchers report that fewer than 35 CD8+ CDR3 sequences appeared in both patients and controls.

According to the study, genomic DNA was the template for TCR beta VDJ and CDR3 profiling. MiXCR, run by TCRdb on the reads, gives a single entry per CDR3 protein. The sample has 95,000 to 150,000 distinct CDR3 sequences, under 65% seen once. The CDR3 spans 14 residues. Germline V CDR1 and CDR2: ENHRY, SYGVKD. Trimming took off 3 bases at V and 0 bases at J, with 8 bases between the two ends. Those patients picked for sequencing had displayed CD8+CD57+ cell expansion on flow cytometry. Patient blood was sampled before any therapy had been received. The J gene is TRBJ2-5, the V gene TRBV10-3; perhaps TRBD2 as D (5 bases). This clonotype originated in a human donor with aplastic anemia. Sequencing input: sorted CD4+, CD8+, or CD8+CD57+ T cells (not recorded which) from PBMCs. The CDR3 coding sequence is TGTGCCATCAGTGACGGGGTGCACCAAGAGACCCAGTACTTC. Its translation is CAISDGVHQETQYF.